The 8 T cell receptor beta chains below all came from one sample that was sequenced in a study of blood T cell repertoires in COVID-19. The protocol was immunoSEQ multiplex PCR, while the TCRdb copy is restricted to in-frame clones and leaves out a portion. The table has about 280,000 clones, about nine tenths seen once. Sequencing used peripheral blood. The receptor set was obtained from a woman aged 25 to 39 with COVID-19, enrolled during active disease.

V gene TRBV5-6 combines with J gene TRBJ1-6; D not resolved. V gave up 5 bases and J gave up 7 bases, with 13 bases separating them. The CDR3 length is 14 residues. Germline values: CDR1 SGHDT, CDR2 YYEEEE. Written as DNA, the CDR3 is TGTGCCAGCAGTCTCGACGGACTAAATTCACCCCTCCACTTT. This sequence encodes CASSLDGLNSPLHF.

This chain connects TRBV27 to TRBJ2-2, with TRBD2 matching 9 bases. Unmatched junction bases numbered 4, after V lost 7 bases and J lost 7 bases. The CDR3 length is 13 residues. The germline V gene encodes CDR1 MNHEY and CDR2 SMNVEV (reference sequence). This chain's CDR3 is CASKRGVDGELFF. In DNA form, the CDR3 reads TGTGCCAGCAAGCGGGGGGTCGACGGGGAGCTGTTTTTT.

The DNA for the CDR3 is TGTGCCAGCTCGGGACAGGGGGCCTACGAGCAGTACTTC. This codes for CASSGQGAYEQYF. The chain couples TRBV27 to TRBJ2-7; TRBD1 matches at 11 bases. The J segment lost 2 bases and the V segment lost 8 bases, leaving 2 bases of the junction unmatched. The CDR3 sequence is 13 residues long. The germline gives CDR1 MNHEY, CDR2 SMNVEV (reference sequence).

V is TRBV2 and J is TRBJ2-3, with TRBD2 matching 11 bases. After removal of 6 bases from V and 1 base from J, the junction contained 6 bases not matched to a gene. Germline V lookup: CDR1 SNHLY, CDR2 FYNNEI. The CDR3 has 16 amino acids. The CDR3 loop is CASRRGLAVGTDTQYF. Written as DNA, the CDR3 is TGTGCCAGCAGAAGGGGACTAGCGGTGGGCACAGATACGCAGTATTTT.

This chain links TRBV28 with TRBJ1-4; no firm D call. The ends were cut back, 4 bases at V and 9 bases at J, with 18 bases in the middle. Germline V lookup: CDR1 MDHEN, CDR2 SYDVKM. The CDR3 has 15 amino acids. CDR3 sequence reads: CASSSRRSLRQKLFF. Written as DNA, the CDR3 is TGTGCCAGCAGTTCACGACGGAGCTTGAGACAAAAACTGTTTTTT. Full variable domain (rest looked up from reference TRBV28 and TRBJ1-4): DVKVTQSSRYLVKRTGEKVFLECVQDMDHENMFWYRQDPGLGLRLIYFSYDVKMKEKGDIPEGYSVSREKKERFSLILESASTNQTSMYLCASSSRRSLRQKLFFGSGTQLSVL.

V usage is TRBV5-1 and J usage is TRBJ2-3; D may be TRBD1 (6 bases). Trimming took off 4 bases at V and 1 base at J, with 10 bases between the two ends. The CDR3 sequence is 14 residues long. Germline V lookup: CDR1 SGHRS, CDR2 YFSETQ. This chain's CDR3 is CASSRGMRTDTQYF. The CDR3 nucleotides are TGCGCCAGCAGCAGGGGGATGCGCACAGATACGCAGTATTTT. Combining the CDR3 with reference TRBV5-1 and TRBJ2-3 gives the whole variable domain KAGVTQTPRYLIKTRGQQVTLSCSPISGHRSVSWYQQTPGQGLQFLFEYFSETQRNKGNFPGRFSGRQFSNSRSEMNVSTLELGDSALYLCASSRGMRTDTQYFGPGTRLTVL.

The chain recombines TRBV11-2 with TRBJ1-6; tentatively, D is TRBD1 (6 bases). Trimming stripped 1 base from V and 9 bases from J, with 10 bases between. Germline values: CDR1 SGHAT, CDR2 FQNNGV. The CDR3 loop spans 14 amino acids. The CDR3 coding sequence is TGTGCCAGCAGCTTAGGGGGGCAAGGTTCACCCCTCCACTTT. Translating it yields CASSLGGQGSPLHF.

The CDR3 loop is CASINWDRGSHEQFF. The CDR3 DNA follows: TGCGCCAGCATCAACTGGGACAGGGGGAGTCATGAGCAGTTCTTC. The V gene is TRBV5-1, the J gene TRBJ2-1; 11 nucleotides line up with TRBD1. The germline gives CDR1 SGHRS, CDR2 YFSETQ. J gave up 8 bases and V 6 bases, and 10 bases lay outside the gene matches. This CDR3 has 15 amino acids.